Each of the 17 T cell receptor beta chains below was sequenced from the same sample in a study of blood T cell repertoires in COVID-19. The method was immunoSEQ multiplex PCR; TCRdb's version includes in-frame clones alone and lacks a portion of them. The sample lists fewer than 130,000 clones, 80% to 90% occurring once. Sequencing used peripheral blood. These receptors came from a woman aged 80 or over with acute or convalescent COVID-19.

The chain combines TRBV19 with TRBJ1-4, with a weak D call TRBD1 (5 bases). Germline-derived CDR1 and CDR2 are LNHDA and SQIVND (reference sequence). Trimming took 5 bases from V and 5 from J, leaving 12 bases between them. CDR3 length: 14 amino acids. The CDR3 reads CASSVQALNEKLFF. CDR3 in DNA: TGTGCCAGTAGTGTACAGGCCTTGAATGAAAAACTGTTTTTT.

The genes are TRBV7-9 and TRBJ2-1; the match to TRBD1 covers 10 bases. The V and J ends lost 5 bases and 3 bases, in that order; junction bases with no gene match: 4. The CDR3 contains 15 residues. Germline V gene sequence: CDR1 SEHNR, CDR2 FQNEAQ (reference sequence). The CDR3 here is CASSPRTGGYNEQFF. In nucleotides, the CDR3 is TGTGCCAGCAGCCCTAGGACAGGGGGCTACAATGAGCAGTTCTTC.

V is TRBV30 and J is TRBJ2-5, with a possible D match to TRBD1 (6 bases). CDR3 length: 12 amino acids. The germline gives CDR1 GTSNPN, CDR2 SVGIG (reference sequence). The germline V and J ends were trimmed by 2 bases and 5 bases, with 9 bases remaining between them. The CDR3 loop is CAWSTGLETQYF. The CDR3 DNA sequence: TGTGCCTGGAGTACAGGGTTGGAGACCCAGTACTTC.

The sample holds one count of this clone. The chain recombines TRBV7-3 with TRBJ2-1, with 12 positions matching TRBD1. Losses at the gene ends were 0 bases for V and 9 bases for J; bases not matched to a gene: 3. The CDR3 covers 15 residues. The V gene's germline CDR1 is SGHTA and CDR2 FQGTGA. The CDR3 nucleotides read TGTGCCAGCAGCTTAACCGGGACAGGGGGCTTTGAGCAGTTCTTC. It encodes CASSLTGTGGFEQFF. The variable domain in full, with the rest retrieved from reference TRBV7-3 and TRBJ2-1, is GAGVSQTPSNKVTEKGKYVELRCDPISGHTALYWYRQSLGQGPEFLIYFQGTGAADDSGLPNDRFFAVRPEGSVSTLKIQRTERGDSAVYLCASSLTGTGGFEQFFGPGTRLTVL.

The chain has TRBV30 and TRBJ1-1; 7 bases map to TRBD1. The germline V gene encodes CDR1 GTSNPN and CDR2 SVGIG (reference sequence). The V gene end was trimmed by 2 bases and the J gene end by 4 bases; junction bases not matched to a gene: 1. The CDR3 loop spans 12 amino acids. CDR3 nucleotide sequence: TGTGCCTGGAGTACAGGGGTCACTGAAGCTTTCTTT. This translates into CAWSTGVTEAFF.

The J gene is TRBJ2-4, the V gene TRBV5-6; tentatively, D is TRBD2 (5 bases). Germline-derived CDR1 and CDR2 are SGHDT and YYEEEE. The V end was cut by 2 bases, the J end by 8 bases, with 17 bases between. The CDR3 is made up of 15 amino acids. CDR3 DNA sequence: TGTGCCAGCAGCTTCGCACTAGTAGGGTGGGACATTCAGTACTTC. Encoded protein: CASSFALVGWDIQYF.

The CDR3 coding sequence is TGTGCCAGCAGCTCCCACAGGGGGAGTGGAAACACCATATATTTT. It translates to CASSSHRGSGNTIYF. This chain joins TRBV7-2 and TRBJ1-3; 8 bases fit TRBD1. V lost 4 bases, J lost 3 bases, and 5 bases stayed unmatched. Germline V gene sequence: CDR1 SGHTA, CDR2 FQGNSA. The CDR3 is made up of 15 amino acids.

In this sample, this clone turned up a few times. The gene calls are TRBV27 and TRBJ1-5; a possible D gene is TRBD1 (5 bases). In germline, CDR1 is MNHEY, CDR2 SMNVEV (reference sequence). Between the trimmed V and J ends, which lost 6 bases and 3 bases, there was a span of 21 bases. The CDR3 runs to 17 residues. The CDR3 nucleotides are TGTGCCAGCAGCCCGACAGCGCGCCTACTCCTCAATCAGCCCCAGCATTTT. It codes for CASSPTARLLLNQPQHF.

The genes are TRBV10-3 and TRBJ2-1; 12 bases fit TRBD2. Germline V CDR1 and CDR2: ENHRY, SYGVKD. The CDR3 has 16 residues. The junction had 8 bases not matched to a gene; V was cut back by 4 bases and J by 7 bases. CDR3 DNA sequence: TGTGCCATCAGTGGGACTAGCGGGACCCCTGGGAATGAGCAGTTCTTC. It is translated as CAISGTSGTPGNEQFF.

V and J are TRBV13 and TRBJ2-3; D possibly corresponds to TRBD1 (5 bases). Trimming pared 4 bases from V and 3 bases from J, leaving 14 bases between. Per the germline V gene, CDR1 is PRHDT and CDR2 is FYEKMQ (reference sequence). This CDR3 is built from 15 residues. CDR3 protein: CASSSGWRKTDTQYF. The CDR3, as DNA: TGTGCCAGCAGCTCAGGGTGGCGGAAAACAGATACGCAGTATTTT. Combining the CDR3 with reference TRBV13 and TRBJ2-3 gives the whole variable domain AAGVIQSPRHLIKEKRETATLKCYPIPRHDTVYWYQQGPGQDPQFLISFYEKMQSDKGSIPDRFSAQQFSDYHSELNMSSLELGDSALYFCASSSGWRKTDTQYFGPGTRLTVL.

The chain combines TRBV5-1 with TRBJ2-1, with TRBD1 matching over 7 bases. J lost 9 bases, V lost 3 bases, and 12 bases had no gene match. Per the germline V gene, CDR1 is SGHRS and CDR2 is YFSETQ. The CDR3 is 15 residues long. In DNA form, the CDR3 reads TGCGCCAGCAGCTGGTCCGAGACAGGGTCCCGTGAGCAGTTCTTC. It translates to CASSWSETGSREQFF.

CDR3 nucleotides: TGTGCCAGCAGCCCAGGACAGGCAAATCAGCCCCAGCATTTT. Translating gives CASSPGQANQPQHF. The chain uses TRBV3-1 (or the pseudogene TRBV3-2) and TRBJ1-5; TRBD1 agrees at 7 bases. Germline trimming cut 4 bases from V and 4 bases from J; bases unmatched to any gene: 4. In germline, CDR1 is LGHDT, CDR2 YNNKEL (reference sequence). This CDR3 is built from 14 residues.

The chain links TRBV7-8 to TRBJ1-6; D is uncertain. CDR1 and CDR2 (germline): SGHVS, FQNEAQ. CDR3 length: 15 residues. Trimming left V 0 bases short and J 8 bases short, with 11 bases between. The CDR3 here is CASSLAGFSDSPLHF. CDR3 in DNA: TGTGCCAGCAGCTTAGCCGGGTTTAGCGATTCACCCCTCCACTTT.

This rearrangement joins TRBV5-1 to TRBJ1-2, with 8 bases aligning to TRBD1. The CDR3 totals 14 residues. The trim removed 3 bases at V and 4 bases at J, leaving 5 bases unmatched. Germline loops: CDR1 SGHRS, CDR2 YFSETQ. The CDR3, as DNA: TGCGCCAGCAGCTCCGACAGGGGCCTCTATGGCTACACCTTC. This gives the protein CASSSDRGLYGYTF.

This chain uses TRBV5-1 with TRBJ1-3, with TRBD1 as a possible D gene (6 bases). From germline, CDR1 is SGHRS and CDR2 YFSETQ. The CDR3 has 16 residues. V dropped 0 bases and J dropped 8 bases, with 18 bases sitting between them. CDR3 region: CASSLAGGISVDTIYF. The CDR3 nucleotides are TGCGCCAGCAGCTTGGCGGGGGGCATATCCGTGGACACCATATATTTT.

V usage is TRBV5-8 and J usage is TRBJ2-7, with D unresolved. This CDR3 has 16 residues. Between the trimmed V and J ends, which lost 0 bases and 12 bases, there was a span of 25 bases. Germline-derived CDR1 and CDR2 are SGHTS and YDEGEE. This CDR3 reads CASSLGAGYASQILYF. The DNA of the CDR3 is TGTGCCAGCAGCTTGGGGGCCGGTTACGCGAGCCAGATCTTGTACTTC.

V gene TRBV11-2 combines with J gene TRBJ2-5; maybe TRBD2 (5 bases). The germline CDR1 and CDR2 sequences are SGHAT and FQNNGV. This CDR3 spans 13 amino acids. V lost 3 bases and J 5 bases, leaving 10 bases between the germline ends. CDR3 in DNA: TGTGCCAGCAGCTTCGAGGGTATGGAGACCCAGTACTTC. Its protein is CASSFEGMETQYF.